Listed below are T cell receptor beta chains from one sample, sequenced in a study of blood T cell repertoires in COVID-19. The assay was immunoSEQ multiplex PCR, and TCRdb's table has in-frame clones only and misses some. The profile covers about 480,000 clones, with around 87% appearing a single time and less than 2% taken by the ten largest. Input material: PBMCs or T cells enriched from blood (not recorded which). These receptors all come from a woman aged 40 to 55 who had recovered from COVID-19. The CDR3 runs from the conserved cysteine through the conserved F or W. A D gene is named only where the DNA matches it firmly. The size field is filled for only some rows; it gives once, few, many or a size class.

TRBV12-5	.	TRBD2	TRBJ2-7	CASGLGPGTSYEQYF	TGTGCTAGTGGTTTGGGCCCCGGGACTAGCTACGAGCAGTACTTC
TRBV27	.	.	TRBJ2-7	CASASGLAISYEQYF	TGTGCCAGCGCCTCCGGGCTAGCAATATCCTACGAGCAGTACTTC
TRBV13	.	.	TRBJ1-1	CASNSNTEAFF	TGTGCCAGCAATAGCAACACTGAAGCTTTCTTT
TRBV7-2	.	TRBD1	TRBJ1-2	CASSLAGGVVGGYTF	TGTGCCAGCAGCTTAGCAGGGGGCGTGGTAGGAGGCTACACCTTC
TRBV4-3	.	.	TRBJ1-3	CASSQELWSSGNTIYF	TGCGCCAGCAGCCAAGAGTTATGGAGCTCTGGAAACACCATATATTTT
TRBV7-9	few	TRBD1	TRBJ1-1	CASSLDRDRNTEAFF	TGTGCCAGCAGCTTAGACCGGGACAGGAACACTGAAGCTTTCTTT
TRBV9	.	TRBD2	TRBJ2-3	CASSPGTSGRLDTQYF	TGTGCCAGCAGCCCAGGGACTAGCGGGAGGTTAGATACGCAGTATTTT
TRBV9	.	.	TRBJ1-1	CASSAATGRNTEAFF	TGTGCCAGCAGCGCCGCTACAGGGCGGAACACTGAAGCTTTCTTT
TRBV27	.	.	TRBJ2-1	CASSLKTAGNEQFF	TGTGCCAGCAGTTTAAAAACGGCAGGGAATGAGCAGTTCTTC
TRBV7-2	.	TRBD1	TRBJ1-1	CASSVGGAGTEAFF	TGTGCCAGCAGTGTAGGGGGCGCGGGCACTGAAGCTTTCTTT
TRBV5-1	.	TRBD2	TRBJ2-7	CASSRGLADDYEQYF	TGCGCCAGCAGCCGGGGACTAGCGGACGACTACGAGCAGTACTTC
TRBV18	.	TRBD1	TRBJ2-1	CASSPSGQGPYNEQFF	TGTGCCAGCTCACCATCGGGACAGGGGCCTTACAATGAGCAGTTCTTC
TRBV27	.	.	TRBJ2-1	CASNPRWVDSYNEQFF	TGTGCCAGCAACCCGCGGTGGGTTGACTCCTACAATGAGCAGTTCTTC
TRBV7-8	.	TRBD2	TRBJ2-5	CASSQGAGGLQETQYF	TGTGCCAGCAGCCAGGGTGCGGGAGGTCTTCAAGAGACCCAGTACTTC
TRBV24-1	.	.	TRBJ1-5	CATSDFYSNQPQHF	TGTGCCACCAGTGATTTCTATAGCAATCAGCCCCAGCATTTT
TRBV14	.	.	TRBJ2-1	CASSQDQETRGFF	TGTGCCAGCAGCCAAGATCAGGAGACCCGGGGGTTCTTC
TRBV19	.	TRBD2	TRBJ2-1	CASSPRTSSYNEQFF	TGTGCCAGTAGTCCGCGGACTAGCTCCTACAATGAGCAGTTCTTC
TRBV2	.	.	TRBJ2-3	CASRWDGQPTDTQYF	TGTGCCAGCAGATGGGATGGACAGCCCACAGATACGCAGTATTTT
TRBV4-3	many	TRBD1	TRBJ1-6	CASSQDAGTGGSPLHF	TGCGCCAGCAGCCAAGACGCCGGGACAGGGGGTTCACCCCTCCACTTT
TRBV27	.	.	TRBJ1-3	CASSLSVQGGNTIYF	TGTGCCAGCAGTTTATCCGTACAGGGTGGAAACACCATATATTTT
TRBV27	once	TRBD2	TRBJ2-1	CASSLLSSGRATNEQFF	TGTGCCAGCAGTTTGTTATCTAGCGGGAGGGCAACCAATGAGCAGTTCTTC
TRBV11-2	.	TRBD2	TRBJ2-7	CASTGPAGGSGEQYF	TGTGCCAGCACCGGTCCAGCGGGAGGATCGGGGGAGCAGTACTTC
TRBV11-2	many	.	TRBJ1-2	CASSPRSNYGYTF	TGTGCCAGCAGCCCCCGGTCGAACTATGGCTACACCTTC
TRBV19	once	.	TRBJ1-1	CASSPPLVVADHTEAFF	TGTGCCAGTAGTCCCCCCCTCGTAGTGGCGGATCACACTGAAGCTTTCTTT
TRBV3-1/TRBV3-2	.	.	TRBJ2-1	CASSQADSGVNEQFF	TGTGCCAGCAGCCAAGCGGACTCTGGGGTGAATGAGCAGTTCTTC
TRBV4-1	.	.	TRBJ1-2	CASTSLKRDNYGYTF	TGCGCCAGCACCTCACTGAAGCGGGATAACTATGGCTACACCTTC
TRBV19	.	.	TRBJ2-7	CASSISSASDSYEQYF	TGTGCCAGTAGTATTTCCTCAGCTAGCGACTCCTACGAGCAGTACTTC
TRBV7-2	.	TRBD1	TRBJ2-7	CASSLPTGGSYEQYF	TGTGCCAGCAGTCTCCCGACAGGGGGCTCCTACGAGCAGTACTTC
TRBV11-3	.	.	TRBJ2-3	CASSRRAGTDTQYF	TGTGCCAGCAGCCGGAGGGCCGGCACAGATACGCAGTATTTT
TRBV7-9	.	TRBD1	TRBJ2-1	CASSSPGQGSYNEQFF	TGTGCCAGCAGCTCCCCGGGACAGGGATCCTACAATGAGCAGTTCTTC
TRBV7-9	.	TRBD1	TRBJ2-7	CASSTTGPYEQYF	TGTGCCAGCAGCACGACAGGGCCCTACGAGCAGTACTTC
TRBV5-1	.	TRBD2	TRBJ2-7	CASSGGSTYEQYF	TGCGCCAGCAGCGGCGGGAGTACCTACGAGCAGTACTTC
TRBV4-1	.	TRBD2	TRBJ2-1	CASSQDRLAGLGNEQFF	TGCGCCAGCAGCCAAGACCGGCTAGCGGGCTTGGGCAATGAGCAGTTCTTC
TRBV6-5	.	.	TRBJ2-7	CAVTTGGGISYEQYF	TGTGCCGTAACTACAGGGGGGGGAATCTCCTACGAGCAGTACTTC
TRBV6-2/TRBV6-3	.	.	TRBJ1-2	CASSYPRGQYYGYTF	TGTGCCAGCAGTTATCCCCGAGGACAGTACTATGGCTACACCTTC